This TCR beta chain was sequenced during a study of OX40 agonist ivuxolimab in advanced cancers. The wider study: Patients were treated with ivuxolimab, an agonistic anti-OX40 (CD134) antibody.

The protocol was immunoSEQ multiplex PCR, while the TCRdb copy is restricted to in-frame clones and leaves out a portion. The sample contains about 70,000 clones, roughly 90% of which appear only once. The receptor was derived from an adult with an advanced solid tumor such as melanoma, head and neck, liver or kidney cancer. Material: CD4+ or CD8+ T cells sorted from blood, obtained in a trial of the OX40 agonist ivuxolimab.

The CDR3 here is CASEVSGGSVEAFF. The CDR3, as DNA: TGTGCCAGCGAAGTAAGCGGGGGGTCGGTTGAAGCTTTCTTT. The chain recombines TRBV18 with TRBJ1-1, with a possible D match to TRBD1 (5 bases). The CDR3 loop spans 14 amino acids. Germline V gene data show CDR1 as KGHSH and CDR2 as LQKENI. Trimming removed 8 bases at V and 7 bases at J, with 20 bases between.